This is a list of T cell receptor beta chains from one sample in a study of T cell responses to AZD1222 COVID-19 vaccine. TCRdb keeps only in-frame clones here, not all; method: immunoSEQ multiplex PCR. This table has 100,000 to 150,000 clones, just under 95% appearing once. This specimen was peripheral blood, taken on day 0 of AZD1222 vaccination. The receptors originated from an adult in good health. CDR3s include the opening cysteine and the closing phenylalanine or tryptophan. The D gene is left open where the match is weak. Expanded clones get a size class; other rows say once, few or many, or leave the size out.

d_gene | j_gene | abundance | v_gene | CDR3nt | CDR3aa
- | TRBJ1-5 | once | TRBV6-2/TRBV6-3 | TGTGCCAGCAGCTTCACAGGACATCATAGGTCCAATCAGCCCCAGCATTTT | CASSFTGHHRSNQPQHF
- | TRBJ2-7 | - | TRBV21-1 | TGTGCCAGCAGCAAAGTTCTACAGCGTTACGAGCAGTACTTC | CASSKVLQRYEQYF
TRBD2 | TRBJ2-5 | - | TRBV2 | TGTGCCAGTTCAGCGGGAGGTATCCAAGAGACCCAGTACTTC | CASSAGGIQETQYF
- | TRBJ1-1 | - | TRBV5-1 | TGCGCCAGCAGCCTAGGACATTCGAACACTGAAGCTTTCTTT | CASSLGHSNTEAFF
TRBD1 | TRBJ1-2 | - | TRBV4-2 | TGTGCCAGCAGCCAAGATGGACAGGGGGTAAGGGGCTACACCTTC | CASSQDGQGVRGYTF
- | TRBJ1-4 | - | TRBV6-2/TRBV6-3 | TGTGCCAGCAGCGGACAGAATGAAAAACTGTTTTTT | CASSGQNEKLFF
TRBD1 | TRBJ1-2 | - | TRBV28 | TGTGCCAGCAGTTCACCAGGACAGGGGGATGGCTACACCTTC | CASSSPGQGDGYTF
- | TRBJ2-7 | - | TRBV28 | TGTGCCAGCAGTTTAGGTGTACTCTACGAGCAGTACTTC | CASSLGVLYEQYF
TRBD2 | TRBJ2-7 | - | TRBV28 | TGTGCCAGCAGTTTAAGGGGCGGGAGGAGTCCCGAGCAGTACTTC | CASSLRGGRSPEQYF
- | TRBJ1-1 | - | TRBV18 | TGTGCCAGCTCCTCGGACCTGAACACTGAAGCTTTCTTT | CASSSDLNTEAFF
- | TRBJ1-2 | - | TRBV6-1 | TGTGCCAGCAGTGAAACGGGGGGGAACTATGGCTACACCTTC | CASSETGGNYGYTF
- | TRBJ1-6 | - | TRBV5-4 | TGTGCCAGCAGCTTGGGGGTTACGGGGTCCGTTTTTTCACCCCTCCACTTT | CASSLGVTGSVFSPLHF
TRBD2 | TRBJ2-1 | - | TRBV4-3 | TGCGCCAGCAGCCAATACGCTTTTGAGAGCGGGAGTCAGAATGAGCAGTTCTTC | CASSQYAFESGSQNEQFF
TRBD2 | TRBJ2-7 | few | TRBV5-4 | TGTGCCAGCAGCTTGACCGCCCTAGCGGGTAAAACCTACGAGCAGTACTTC | CASSLTALAGKTYEQYF
TRBD2 | TRBJ2-7 | - | TRBV6-6 | TGTGCCAGCACCATGACTAGCGGGGATTCCTACGAGCAGTACTTC | CASTMTSGDSYEQYF
TRBD1 | TRBJ2-7 | - | TRBV7-9 | TGTGCCAGCAGCTCAAATCCGGGACAGGGGGCCGTCGAGCAGTACTTC | CASSSNPGQGAVEQYF
- | TRBJ2-7 | - | TRBV7-9 | TGTGCCAGCAGCTTAGAGGCAGCTCTTTCCTACGAGCAGTACTTC | CASSLEAALSYEQYF
TRBD1 | TRBJ1-2 | - | TRBV7-9 | TGTGCCAGCAGCTGGGACAGAGAAGGCTACACCTTC | CASSWDREGYTF
- | TRBJ1-5 | - | TRBV5-8 | TGTGCCAGCAGCAAAGGGGACGGAGTCGGGAATCAGCCCCAGCATTTT | CASSKGDGVGNQPQHF
TRBD1 | TRBJ2-2 | - | TRBV18 | TGTGCCAGCTCACCGCAGACAGGGGAGGCCGGGGAGCTGTTTTTT | CASSPQTGEAGELFF
TRBD2 | TRBJ2-3 | - | TRBV5-8 | TGTGCCAGCAGCTTAGCGACTAGCCTCCGGGATACGCAGTATTTT | CASSLATSLRDTQYF
- | TRBJ2-5 | few | TRBV6-4 | TGTGCCAGCAGGGCCAGGGGAGGTGAGACCCAGTACTTC | CASRARGGETQYF
- | TRBJ1-6 | - | TRBV5-1 | TGCGCCAGCAGCTTGGATGGCAGAGCAGATTCACCCCTCCACTTT | CASSLDGRADSPLHF
- | TRBJ2-3 | - | TRBV3-1/TRBV3-2 | TGTGCCAGCAGCCAAGATCTTGTTGGGAGTTCGACAGATACGCAGTATTTT | CASSQDLVGSSTDTQYF
TRBD2 | TRBJ2-1 | - | TRBV19 | TGTGCCAGTAGTTCTTCTAGCGGGAGATCCTACAATGAGCAGTTCTTC | CASSSSSGRSYNEQFF
TRBD1 | TRBJ1-1 | once | TRBV19 | TGTGCCAGCCAGGGGGCGGGTGAAGCTTTCTTT | CASQGAGEAFF
- | TRBJ2-3 | - | TRBV18 | TGTGCCAGCTCACCACCCGGAGAGGGTACAGATACGCAGTATTTT | CASSPPGEGTDTQYF
TRBD1 | TRBJ1-1 | - | TRBV7-2 | TGTGCCAGCAGCTCCGACAGGGGGCGGGTGAACACTGAAGCTTTCTTT | CASSSDRGRVNTEAFF
- | TRBJ2-3 | - | TRBV7-9 | TGTGCCAGCAGCTTATTAGGCCCCAGCACAGATACGCAGTATTTT | CASSLLGPSTDTQYF
- | TRBJ1-3 | - | TRBV2 | TGTGCCAGCAGTGGGACCGCCGGAAACACCATATATTTT | CASSGTAGNTIYF
- | TRBJ2-3 | - | TRBV5-1 | TGCGCCAGCAGCTACACCTCGCAGGGTTATACGCAGTATTTT | CASSYTSQGYTQYF
- | TRBJ2-2 | once | TRBV18 | TGTGCCAGCTCACCACCCTCGGGAGAAGGCGGGGAGCTGTTTTTT | CASSPPSGEGGELFF
TRBD1 | TRBJ1-2 | many | TRBV2 | TGTGCCAGCAGTTACAGGGGAGACTATGGCTACACCTTC | CASSYRGDYGYTF
- | TRBJ1-6 | - | TRBV4-1 | TGCGCCAGCAGCCAGGAGGCGGGGGCCGCGGCTTCACCCCTCCACTTT | CASSQEAGAAASPLHF
- | TRBJ1-5 | - | TRBV28 | TGTGCCAGCAGCCCGGACATGGGGAGGCGTCAGCCCCAGCATTTT | CASSPDMGRRQPQHF
- | TRBJ1-1 | - | TRBV29-1 | TGCAGCGTTGGAGTGGGGGAAGAAGCTTTCTTT | CSVGVGEEAFF
- | TRBJ1-3 | - | TRBV30 | TGTGCCTGGAGTTCGGGGGCAGGGAGGATCAACTCTGGAAACACCATATATTTT | CAWSSGAGRINSGNTIYF
- | TRBJ1-5 | once | TRBV28 | TGTGCCAGCAGTTACGGGGGACGCCTCAATCAGCCCCAGCATTTT | CASSYGGRLNQPQHF
- | TRBJ1-4 | - | TRBV6-6 | TGTGCCAGCAGTTACTCCGGGTTTTGGGAAAAACTGTTTTTT | CASSYSGFWEKLFF
- | TRBJ2-5 | - | TRBV10-1 | TGCGCCAGCAGTGAGTCGACGGGGGAGTACCAAGAGACCCAGTACTTC | CASSESTGEYQETQYF
- | TRBJ1-3 | once | TRBV5-1 | TGCGCCAGCAGCCTTTGGGCGGCCAGCTCTGGAAACACCATATATTTT | CASSLWAASSGNTIYF
TRBD2 | TRBJ2-3 | - | TRBV4-2 | TGTGCCAGCAGAAAACTAGCGGGGTACACAGATACGCAGTATTTT | CASRKLAGYTDTQYF
- | TRBJ2-1 | - | TRBV2 | TGTGCCAGCAGTGAGGATCAGGGGTACCACAATGAGCAGTTCTTC | CASSEDQGYHNEQFF
- | TRBJ2-3 | - | TRBV28 | TGTGCCAGCAGTTTACGGCGGGCAACTAGCACAGATACGCAGTATTTT | CASSLRRATSTDTQYF
TRBD1 | TRBJ1-1 | many | TRBV5-5 | TGTGCCAGCAGTCACGGACAGGGGGGAAACACTGAAGCTTTCTTT | CASSHGQGGNTEAFF
- | TRBJ2-3 | - | TRBV2 | TGTGCCAGCCTAGGGGGAATAGATACGCAGTATTTT | CASLGGIDTQYF